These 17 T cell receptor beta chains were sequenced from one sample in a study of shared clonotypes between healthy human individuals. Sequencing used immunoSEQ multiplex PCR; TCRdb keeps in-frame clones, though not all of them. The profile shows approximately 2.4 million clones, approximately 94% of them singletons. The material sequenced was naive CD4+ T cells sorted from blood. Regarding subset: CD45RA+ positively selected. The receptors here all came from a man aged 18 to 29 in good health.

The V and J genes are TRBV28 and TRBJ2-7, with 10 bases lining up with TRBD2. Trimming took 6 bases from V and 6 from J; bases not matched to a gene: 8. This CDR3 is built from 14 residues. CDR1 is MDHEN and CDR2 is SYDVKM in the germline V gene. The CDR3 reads CASSLTGLAREQYF. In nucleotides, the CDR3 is TGTGCCAGCAGCCTGACGGGACTAGCGCGCGAGCAGTACTTC.

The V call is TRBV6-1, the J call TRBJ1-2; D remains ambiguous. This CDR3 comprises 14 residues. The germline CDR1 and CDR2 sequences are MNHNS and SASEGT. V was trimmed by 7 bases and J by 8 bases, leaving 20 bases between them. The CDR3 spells CASTPPRESGGYTF. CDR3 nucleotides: TGTGCCAGCACCCCTCCCCGGGAATCGGGAGGCTACACCTTC.

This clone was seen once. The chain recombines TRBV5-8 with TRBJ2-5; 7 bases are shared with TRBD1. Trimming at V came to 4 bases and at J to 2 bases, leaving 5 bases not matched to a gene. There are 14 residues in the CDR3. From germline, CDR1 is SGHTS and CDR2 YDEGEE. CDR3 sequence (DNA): TGTGCCAGCAGCCCGGGACAGTGGCAAGAGACCCAGTACTTC. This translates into CASSPGQWQETQYF.

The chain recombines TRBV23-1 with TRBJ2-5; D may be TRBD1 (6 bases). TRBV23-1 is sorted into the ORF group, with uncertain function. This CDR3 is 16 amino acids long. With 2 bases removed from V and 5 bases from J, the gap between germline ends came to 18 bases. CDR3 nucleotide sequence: TGCGCCAGCAGTCAACTCTGCGGACAGCAAGCGGAGACCCAGTACTTC. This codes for CASSQLCGQQAETQYF.

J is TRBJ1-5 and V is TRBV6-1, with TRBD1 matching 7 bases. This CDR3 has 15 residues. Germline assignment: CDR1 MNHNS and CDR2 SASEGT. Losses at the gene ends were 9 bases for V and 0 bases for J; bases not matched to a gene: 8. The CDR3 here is CASRSGTASNQPQHF. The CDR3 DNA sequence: TGTGCCAGTAGGTCCGGGACAGCTAGCAATCAGCCCCAGCATTTT.

The CDR3, as DNA: TGTGCCTGGACCCGTGATATGAGTGGCTACACCTTC. Translating gives CAWTRDMSGYTF. The V and J genes are TRBV30 and TRBJ1-2; no reliable D call. V dropped 4 bases and J dropped 7 bases, with 13 bases sitting between them. The CDR3 covers 12 residues. From germline, CDR1 is GTSNPN and CDR2 SVGIG (reference sequence).

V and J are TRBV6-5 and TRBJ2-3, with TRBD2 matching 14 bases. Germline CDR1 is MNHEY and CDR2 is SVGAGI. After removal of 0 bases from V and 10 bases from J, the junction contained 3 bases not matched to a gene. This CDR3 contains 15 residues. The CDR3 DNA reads TGTGCCAGCAGTTACTCGACTAGCGGGAGGGCCCCGCAGTATTTT. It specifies CASSYSTSGRAPQYF.

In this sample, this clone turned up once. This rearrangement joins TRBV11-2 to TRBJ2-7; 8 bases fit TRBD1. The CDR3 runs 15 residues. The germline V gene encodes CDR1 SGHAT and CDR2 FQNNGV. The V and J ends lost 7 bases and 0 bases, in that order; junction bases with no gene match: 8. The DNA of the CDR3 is TGTGCCAGCACTCCACAGGGGGGAAGCTCCTACGAGCAGTACTTC. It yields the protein CASTPQGGSSYEQYF.

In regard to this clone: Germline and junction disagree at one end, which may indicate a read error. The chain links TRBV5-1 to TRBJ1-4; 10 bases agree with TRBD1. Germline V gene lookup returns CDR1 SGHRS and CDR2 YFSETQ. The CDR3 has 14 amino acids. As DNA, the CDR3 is TGTGCCAGCAGCCCGACAGGGGGCGATGAAAAACTGTTTTTT. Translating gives CASSPTGGDEKLFF. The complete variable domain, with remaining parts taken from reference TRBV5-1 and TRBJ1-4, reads KAGVTQTPRYLIKTRGQQVTLSCSPISGHRSVSWYQQTPGQGLQFLFEYFSETQRNKGNFPGRFSGRQFSNSRSEMNVSTLELGDSALYLCASSPTGGDEKLFFGSGTQLSVL.

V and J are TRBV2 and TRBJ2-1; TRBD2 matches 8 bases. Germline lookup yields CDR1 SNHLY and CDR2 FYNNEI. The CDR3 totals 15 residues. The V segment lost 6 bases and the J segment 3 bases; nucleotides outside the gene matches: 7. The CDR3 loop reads CASRVGTSVYNEQFF. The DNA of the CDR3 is TGTGCCAGCAGGGTCGGGACTAGTGTCTACAATGAGCAGTTCTTC.

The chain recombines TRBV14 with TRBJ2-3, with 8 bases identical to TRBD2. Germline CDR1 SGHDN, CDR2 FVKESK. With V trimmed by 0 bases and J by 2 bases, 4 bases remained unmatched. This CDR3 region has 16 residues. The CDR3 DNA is TGTGCCAGCAGCCAAGACGGAGCGGGGGACACAGATACGCAGTATTTT. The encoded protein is CASSQDGAGDTDTQYF.

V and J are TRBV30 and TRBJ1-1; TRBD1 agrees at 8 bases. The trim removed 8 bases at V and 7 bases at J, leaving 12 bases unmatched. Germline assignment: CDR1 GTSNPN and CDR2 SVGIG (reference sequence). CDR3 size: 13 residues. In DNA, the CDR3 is TGTGCCGTCGAACCGACAGGGGTGGGTGAAGCTTTCTTT. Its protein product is CAVEPTGVGEAFF.

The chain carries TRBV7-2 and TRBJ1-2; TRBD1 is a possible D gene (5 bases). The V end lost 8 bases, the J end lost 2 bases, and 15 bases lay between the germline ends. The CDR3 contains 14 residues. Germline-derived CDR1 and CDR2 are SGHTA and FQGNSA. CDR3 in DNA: TGTGCCAGCCCGATCCTGGGGGGGAACTATGGCTACACCTTC. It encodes CASPILGGNYGYTF. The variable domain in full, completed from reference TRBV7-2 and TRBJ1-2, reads GAGVSQSPSNKVTEKGKDVELRCDPISGHTALYWYRQSLGQGLEFLIYFQGNSAPDKSGLPSDRFSAERTGGSVSTLTIQRTQQEDSAVYLCASPILGGNYGYTFGSGTRLTVV.

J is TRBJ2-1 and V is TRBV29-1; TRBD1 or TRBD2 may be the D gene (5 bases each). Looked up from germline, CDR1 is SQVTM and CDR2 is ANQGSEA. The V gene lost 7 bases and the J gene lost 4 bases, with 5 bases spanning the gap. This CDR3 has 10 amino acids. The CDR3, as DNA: TGCAGCGGGGGGTACAATGAGCAGTTCTTC. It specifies CSGGYNEQFF.

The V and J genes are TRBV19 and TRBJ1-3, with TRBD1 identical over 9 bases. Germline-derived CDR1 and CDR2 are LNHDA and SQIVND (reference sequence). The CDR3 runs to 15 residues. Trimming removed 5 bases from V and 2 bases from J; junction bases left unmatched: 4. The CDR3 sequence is CASSGQGKAGNTIYF. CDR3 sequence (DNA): TGTGCCAGTAGTGGACAGGGGAAGGCTGGAAACACCATATATTTT.

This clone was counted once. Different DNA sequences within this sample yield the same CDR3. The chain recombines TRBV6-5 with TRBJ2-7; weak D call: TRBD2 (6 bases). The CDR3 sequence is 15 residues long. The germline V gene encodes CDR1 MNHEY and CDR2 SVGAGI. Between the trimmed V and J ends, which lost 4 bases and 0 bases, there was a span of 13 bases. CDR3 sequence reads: CASSSPGLSSYEQYF. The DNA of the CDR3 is TGTGCCAGCAGTTCGCCGGGACTGAGCTCCTACGAGCAGTACTTC.

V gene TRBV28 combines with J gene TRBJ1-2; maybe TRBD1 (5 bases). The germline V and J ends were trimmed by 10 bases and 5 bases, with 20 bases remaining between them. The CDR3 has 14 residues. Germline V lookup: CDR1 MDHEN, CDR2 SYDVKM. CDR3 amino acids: CATLTGTSGYGYTF. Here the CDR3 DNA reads TGTGCCACCCTCACGGGGACCTCCGGGTATGGCTACACCTTC.